This passage covers 28 T cell receptor beta chains from one sample sequenced in a study of T-cell reconstitution after alpha-beta-depleted transplantation in children. TCRbeta library construction was performed incorporating unique molecular identifiers. TCRdb reanalysed the PCR reads using MiXCR and keeps one entry per CDR3 protein. This table has about 980,000 distinct CDR3 sequences, around 30% appearing once. The sample consisted of PBMCs, mostly from graft donor cells, taken 360 days after TCRalphabeta/CD19-depleted stem cell transplant. Receptor source: a boy younger than two who had a stem cell transplant for SCID, so the T cells may come from the graft donor.

This rearrangement joins TRBV5-6 to TRBJ2-3; D assignment may be TRBD1 or TRBD2 (5 bases each). This CDR3 contains 18 residues. Per the germline V gene, CDR1 is SGHDT and CDR2 is YYEEEE. The V end lost 4 bases, the J end lost 0 bases, and 21 bases lay between the germline ends. The CDR3 loop is CASSLTGTDWFSTDTQYF. The DNA of the CDR3 is TGTGCCAGCAGCCTCACCGGGACGGACTGGTTTAGCACAGATACGCAGTATTTT.

Only a few counts were recorded for this clonotype. The genes are TRBV7-3 and TRBJ1-1, with 7 nucleotides matching TRBD1. J gave up 1 base and V 5 bases, and 7 bases lay outside the gene matches. The germline gives CDR1 SGHTA, CDR2 FQGTGA. The CDR3 length is 15 residues. CDR3: CASSPPTGWNTEAFF. The CDR3 bases are TGTGCCAGCAGCCCCCCGACAGGGTGGAACACTGAAGCTTTCTTT.

V and J are TRBV20-1 and TRBJ2-7; possibly TRBD2 for D (6 bases). Looked up from germline, CDR1 is DFQATT and CDR2 is SNEGSKA (reference sequence). The CDR3 is 14 residues long. Between the trimmed V and J ends, which lost 4 bases and 5 bases, there was a span of 18 bases. The CDR3, as DNA: TGCAGTGCTATGGGACTCGTATCCGTAAACGAGCAGTACTTC. Encoded protein: CSAMGLVSVNEQYF.

V is TRBV15 and J is TRBJ1-1, with D perhaps TRBD1 (5 bases). Trimming took 4 bases from V and 5 from J, leaving 17 bases between them. The CDR3 runs to 15 residues. CDR1 and CDR2 from the germline V gene are LNHNV and YYDKDF (reference sequence). The CDR3 reads CATSNGRGWGTEAFF. The DNA of the CDR3 is TGTGCCACCAGCAATGGTCGGGGGTGGGGAACTGAAGCTTTCTTT.

This clonotype appeared a few times. The V and J genes are TRBV6-1 and TRBJ1-2, with 8 bases lining up with TRBD1. Unmatched junction bases numbered 11, after V lost 10 bases and J lost 7 bases. The CDR3 is made up of 13 amino acids. Germline values: CDR1 MNHNS, CDR2 SASEGT. In DNA form, the CDR3 reads TGTGCCACCCTAAGACAGGGGAATTCTGGCTACACCTTC. Its protein product is CATLRQGNSGYTF.

This chain joins TRBV12-3 or TRBV12-4 and TRBJ2-7, with 8 bases lining up with TRBD1. The CDR3 runs 15 residues. V lost 6 bases and J lost 4; bases outside the gene matches: 11. The CDR3 sequence: CASRPPDRELYEQYF. In DNA form, the CDR3 reads TGTGCCAGCAGACCCCCGGACAGGGAGCTTTACGAGCAGTACTTC.

The chain recombines TRBV6-5 with TRBJ1-5, with D unresolved. The CDR3 totals 17 residues. Germline CDR1 and CDR2: MNHEY and SVGAGI. The ends were cut back, 4 bases at V and 5 bases at J, with 21 bases in the middle. As DNA, the CDR3 is TGTGCCAGCAGTTCTCTCTTTCCCGACAAATTTGATCAGCCCCAGCATTTT. Its translation: CASSSLFPDKFDQPQHF.

The chain combines TRBV28 with TRBJ2-4; D unresolved. This CDR3 is built from 13 residues. Trimming removed 4 bases from V and 9 bases from J, with 13 bases in between. Germline V gene lookup returns CDR1 MDHEN and CDR2 SYDVKM. CDR3 nucleotides: TGTGCCAGCAGTTCCGGCTCGGCCGCCATTCAGTACTTC. Amino acid sequence: CASSSGSAAIQYF. Based on the CDR3 plus reference TRBV28 and TRBJ2-4, the full variable domain is DVKVTQSSRYLVKRTGEKVFLECVQDMDHENMFWYRQDPGLGLRLIYFSYDVKMKEKGDIPEGYSVSREKKERFSLILESASTNQTSMYLCASSSGSAAIQYFGAGTRLSVL.

This clonotype was observed at least ten times. J is TRBJ2-3 and V is TRBV4-1; perhaps TRBD2 as D (5 bases). The CDR3 covers 15 residues. Germline V gene data show CDR1 as MGHRA and CDR2 as YSYEKL. Trimming stripped 1 base from V and 2 bases from J, with 10 bases between. The DNA of the CDR3 is TGCGCCAGCAGCCAAGTGCTAGCAGACACAGATACGCAGTATTTT. The encoded protein is CASSQVLADTDTQYF.

The V and J genes are TRBV4-3 and TRBJ2-3; 8 bases are shared with TRBD2. The ends lost 1 base at V and 6 bases at J; junction bases unmatched: 6. CDR3 length: 15 residues. The germline gives CDR1 LGHNA, CDR2 YSLEER. CDR3: CASSQGGGLVDTQYF. Here the CDR3 DNA reads TGCGCCAGCAGCCAAGGCGGGGGGCTGGTGGATACGCAGTATTTT.

The rearrangement joins TRBV3-1 to TRBJ2-7; TRBD2 matches at 9 bases. The germline gives CDR1 LGHDT, CDR2 YNNKEL (reference sequence). The V and J ends lost 3 bases and 7 bases, in that order; junction bases with no gene match: 10. The CDR3 has 15 amino acids. CDR3 protein: CASSHRTSDPWEQYF. Written as DNA, the CDR3 is TGTGCCAGCAGCCACCGGACTAGCGACCCTTGGGAGCAGTACTTC.

In this sample, this clonotype turned up once. The J gene is TRBJ2-7, the V gene TRBV3-1, with D possibly TRBD1 on 5 matching bases. The V gene lost 0 bases and the J gene lost 6 bases, with 9 bases spanning the gap. Germline V gene lookup returns CDR1 LGHDT and CDR2 YNNKEL (reference sequence). The CDR3 has 13 amino acids. CDR3 region: CASSQDPRAEQYF. The DNA for the CDR3 is TGTGCCAGCAGCCAAGATCCCAGGGCCGAGCAGTACTTC.

The table lists this clonotype with a few counts. The chain links TRBV11-2 to TRBJ2-1; TRBD2 might be the D (5 bases). CDR3 length: 15 residues. Looked up from germline, CDR1 is SGHAT and CDR2 is FQNNGV. V was shortened by 5 bases and J by 9 bases, with 20 bases between the two germline ends. The DNA of the CDR3 is TGTGCCAGCAGCCCTAGACTGGGCTTAGGAGGTGAGCAGTTCTTC. This sequence encodes CASSPRLGLGGEQFF.

The chain is built from TRBV16 and TRBJ1-6, with D tentatively TRBD1 (6 bases). In germline, CDR1 is KGHSY, CDR2 FQNENV. The CDR3 is made up of 16 amino acids. V was shortened by 2 bases and J by 6 bases, with 14 bases between the two germline ends. CDR3 DNA sequence: TGTGCCAGCAGCCAAGTCCCAGGGACAAGTAATTCACCCCTCCACTTT. As protein: CASSQVPGTSNSPLHF.

This chain joins TRBV4-1 and TRBJ2-1, with 8 bases identical to TRBD2. Trimming took 0 bases from V and 9 from J; bases not matched to a gene: 10. The CDR3 spans 16 residues. Germline loops: CDR1 MGHRA, CDR2 YSYEKL. This CDR3 reads CASSQELLAALGEQFF. In nucleotides, the CDR3 is TGCGCCAGCAGCCAAGAGCTACTAGCGGCCCTTGGTGAGCAGTTCTTC.

V and J are TRBV6-1 and TRBJ2-1; TRBD1 agrees at 8 bases. CDR1 MNHNS and CDR2 SASEGT come from the germline V gene. J gave up 6 bases and V 5 bases, and 6 bases lay outside the gene matches. This CDR3 contains 14 residues. This CDR3 reads CASSPDRGFNEQFF. The CDR3 bases are TGTGCCAGCAGTCCCGACAGGGGATTCAATGAGCAGTTCTTC.

The chain employs TRBV28 and TRBJ2-7; D ambiguous. CDR1 MDHEN and CDR2 SYDVKM come from the germline V gene. V lost 3 bases, J lost 6 bases, and 9 bases lay in between. This CDR3 spans 12 amino acids. Here the CDR3 reads CASSLKGSEQYF. In DNA form, the CDR3 reads TGTGCCAGCAGTTTGAAGGGATCCGAGCAGTACTTC.

This clonotype came up a few times. The chain recombines TRBV7-9 with TRBJ2-2; possibly TRBD1 for D (6 bases). Between the trimmed V and J ends, which lost 5 bases and 4 bases, there was a span of 17 bases. CDR3 length: 16 amino acids. Germline V gives CDR1 SEHNR, CDR2 FQNEAQ (reference sequence). The DNA of the CDR3 is TGTGCCAGCAGCCTTGACAGGCTGAGATCCACCGGGGAGCTGTTTTTT. Protein product: CASSLDRLRSTGELFF.

V and J are TRBV3-1 and TRBJ2-1, with 8 nucleotides matching TRBD2. CDR3 length: 14 residues. V was clipped by 9 bases and J by 5 bases; unmatched bases: 9. Germline assignment: CDR1 LGHDT and CDR2 YNNKEL (reference sequence). CDR3 in DNA: TGTGCCAGTAAAGGGGGTAGCGGGGACAATGAGCAGTTCTTC. This codes for CASKGGSGDNEQFF.

This clonotype was seen a handful of times. The genes are TRBV6-2 or TRBV6-3 and TRBJ2-5, with TRBD2 identical over 14 bases. Germline CDR1 is MNHEY and CDR2 is SVGEGT. The junction had 13 bases not matched to a gene; V was cut back by 2 bases and J by 2 bases. This CDR3 contains 20 residues. The CDR3 DNA reads as TGTGCCAGCAGTTACGAAGACCGCCGGACTAGCGGGGGGCTGCAAGAGACCCAGTACTTC. It encodes CASSYEDRRTSGGLQETQYF.

The rearrangement uses TRBV20-1 and TRBJ2-3; 11 nucleotides agree with TRBD2. The J segment lost 10 bases and the V segment lost 3 bases, leaving 12 bases of the junction unmatched. The length of the CDR3 is 15 residues. Germline CDR1 reads DFQATT; CDR2 reads SNEGSKA (reference sequence). The CDR3 region is CSASSSGGTYVAQYF. Here the CDR3 DNA reads TGCAGTGCTAGTTCTAGCGGGGGGACCTACGTTGCGCAGTATTTT.

This chain links TRBV13 with TRBJ2-2; D is tentatively TRBD1 or TRBD2 (5 bases each). The CDR3 spans 12 residues. Trimming took off 4 bases at V and 7 bases at J, with 7 bases between the two ends. The germline V gene has CDR1 PRHDT and CDR2 FYEKMQ (reference sequence). The CDR3 reads CASSWGIGELFF. CDR3 coding DNA: TGTGCCAGCAGCTGGGGGATCGGGGAGCTGTTTTTT.

Only a few counts were recorded for this clonotype. The genes are TRBV25-1 and TRBJ2-7; 11 nucleotides align to TRBD2. The CDR3 extends over 14 amino acids. The ends lost 5 bases at V and 6 bases at J; junction bases unmatched: 6. Germline CDR1 MGHDK, CDR2 SYGVNS. The CDR3 protein is CASSLAGGRPEQYF. The CDR3 nucleotides read TGTGCCAGCAGTCTAGCGGGGGGCCGCCCCGAGCAGTACTTC.

V and J are TRBV5-1 and TRBJ2-5; 8 bases map to TRBD2. V shed 3 bases, J shed 5 bases, and the junction held 15 bases outside the gene matches. The CDR3 is 17 residues long. In germline, CDR1 is SGHRS, CDR2 YFSETQ. This CDR3 reads CASSWGLRTPGGETQYF. CDR3 in DNA: TGCGCCAGCAGCTGGGGGCTTCGGACTCCGGGAGGGGAGACCCAGTACTTC.

There are a few counts of this clonotype. J is TRBJ2-1 and V is TRBV2, with 12 bases aligning to TRBD2. From germline, CDR1 is SNHLY and CDR2 FYNNEI. The junction had 3 bases not matched to a gene; V was cut back by 3 bases and J by 3 bases. The CDR3 is 16 amino acids. The CDR3 is CASSDPGLAGYNEQFF. The DNA of the CDR3 is TGTGCCAGCAGTGACCCGGGACTAGCGGGCTACAATGAGCAGTTCTTC.

A few counts support this clonotype. The rearrangement uses TRBV5-1 and TRBJ2-1; D remains unclear. CDR3 length equals 12 residues. Germline values: CDR1 SGHRS, CDR2 YFSETQ. The V gene lost 0 bases and the J gene lost 12 bases, with 10 bases spanning the gap. The CDR3 loop reads CASSLDFAVQFF. The CDR3 nucleotides are TGCGCCAGCAGCTTGGATTTTGCTGTGCAGTTCTTC.

The table lists this clonotype with many counts. The chain has TRBV5-1 and TRBJ1-3; D might be TRBD1 (5 bases). V was cut by 4 bases and J by 0 bases, with 11 bases left in between. This CDR3 has 15 residues. The V gene's germline CDR1 is SGHRS and CDR2 YFSETQ. The DNA of the CDR3 is TGCGCCAGCAGCCCGGGGACCACCTCTGGAAACACCATATATTTT. This encodes CASSPGTTSGNTIYF.

This clonotype was counted between two and nine times. V and J are TRBV6-1 and TRBJ1-1; TRBD1 agrees at 10 bases. J gave up 3 bases and V 6 bases, and 7 bases lay outside the gene matches. Looked up from germline, CDR1 is MNHNS and CDR2 is SASEGT. The CDR3 consists of 15 residues. The CDR3 sequence: CASSLDRGLDTEAFF. The CDR3 coding sequence is TGTGCCAGCAGCCTCGACAGGGGGCTCGACACTGAAGCTTTCTTT.